These 30 T cell receptor beta chains originate from one sample sequenced in a study of cytomegalovirus exposure and HLA in healthy donors. PCR amplification relied on 60 Vbeta primers (plus 13 Jbeta primers). Generated by immunoSEQ multiplex PCR, the TCRdb table keeps only in-frame clones and is missing some. Here the sample spans roughly 99,000 clones, roughly four fifths being singletons. The sample comprised PBMCs. The origin of the receptors is a man younger than 35 in good health and CMV-seronegative.

The sample holds one count of this clone. This chain connects TRBV4-2 to TRBJ1-1; no clear D gene. CDR3 length: 15 residues. Germline values: CDR1 LGHNA, CDR2 YNFKEQ. V lost 0 bases, J lost 5 bases, and 13 bases lay in between. In nucleotides, the CDR3 is TGTGCCAGCAGCCAAGATCAGGATTTCTGGACTGAAGCTTTCTTT. Its translation: CASSQDQDFWTEAFF.

V is TRBV7-9 and J is TRBJ2-1; 14 bases match TRBD2. The CDR3 length is 16 residues. After removal of 5 bases from V and 5 bases from J, the junction contained 5 bases not matched to a gene. Germline V gives CDR1 SEHNR, CDR2 FQNEAQ (reference sequence). CDR3 DNA: TGTGCCAGCAGCACGGGGACTAGCGGGGGAGACAATGAGCAGTTCTTC. It translates to CASSTGTSGGDNEQFF.

This clone was seen a handful of times. This rearrangement joins TRBV7-9 to TRBJ1-5; D gene unclear. V was cut by 4 bases and J by 10 bases, with 14 bases left in between. This CDR3 is built from 13 residues. Per germline, CDR1 SEHNR and CDR2 FQNEAQ (reference sequence). In DNA, the CDR3 is TGTGCCAGCAGCTCACCTACCCTGAGTCCCCAGCATTTT. It translates to CASSSPTLSPQHF.

For this clone: The junction departs from the called germline gene at one end, perhaps through a read error. Different DNA sequences within this sample yield the same CDR3. In DNA form, the CDR3 reads TGTGCCAGTAGTTCCCTCTTTGACAGGGGCAATCAGCCCCAGCATTTT. It specifies CASSSLFDRGNQPQHF. V gene TRBV28 combines with J gene TRBJ1-5, with 7 bases matching TRBD1. Germline CDR1 MDHEN, CDR2 SYDVKM. The CDR3 runs to 16 residues.

For the CDR3, the DNA is TGTGCCAGCAGCTTAACAGGGAGCAATCAGCCCCAGCATTTT. Protein product: CASSLTGSNQPQHF. The gene calls are TRBV7-6 and TRBJ1-5; the D gene is possibly TRBD1 (6 bases). Germline CDR1 and CDR2: SGHVS and FNYEAQ. CDR3 size: 14 residues. V was clipped by 2 bases and J by 1 base, with 6 bases between them.

DNA of the CDR3: TGTGCCAGCAGTCCACTAGCGGGGGGGTCAGATACGCAGTATTTT. Protein sequence: CASSPLAGGSDTQYF. The rearrangement uses TRBV6-4 and TRBJ2-3; TRBD2 aligns across 13 bases. Trimming at V came to 5 bases and at J to 4 bases, leaving 3 bases not matched to a gene. The CDR3 contains 15 residues. CDR1 and CDR2 from the germline V gene are MRHNA and SNTAGT.

This clone has just a few counts. The V gene is TRBV6-1, the J gene TRBJ2-4; no clear D. The CDR3 totals 13 residues. Germline V gene lookup returns CDR1 MNHNS and CDR2 SASEGT. Trimming took 6 bases from V and 0 from J, leaving 6 bases between them. CDR3 sequence reads: CASSPLAKNIQYF. The CDR3 DNA reads TGTGCCAGCAGCCCGTTAGCCAAAAACATTCAGTACTTC.

The rearrangement joins TRBV5-4 to TRBJ2-2; 8 bases match TRBD2. The CDR3 totals 15 residues. The V gene's germline CDR1 is SGHNT and CDR2 YYREEE (reference sequence). The V segment lost 4 bases and the J segment 6 bases; nucleotides outside the gene matches: 8. CDR3 coding DNA: TGTGCCAGCAGCCCCGGGGGGGGTGAGCCCGGGGAGCTGTTTTTT. It specifies CASSPGGGEPGELFF.

The sample holds a few counts of this clone. The CDR3 is CASSQDVGGSNQPQHF. The CDR3 coding sequence is TGCGCCAGCAGCCAAGATGTAGGGGGAAGCAATCAGCCCCAGCATTTT. This chain links TRBV4-3 with TRBJ1-5; D is possibly TRBD1 (6 bases). V lost 0 bases to trimming and J lost 1 base, with 10 bases between them. Germline V gene data show CDR1 as LGHNA and CDR2 as YSLEER. This CDR3 is 16 amino acids long.

The chain is built from TRBV9 and TRBJ1-2; D is perhaps TRBD1 (5 bases). With 0 bases removed from V and 6 bases from J, the gap between germline ends came to 12 bases. CDR1 and CDR2 (germline): SGDLS, YYNGEE. CDR3 length: 14 amino acids. This CDR3 reads CASSVATGTDGYTF. DNA of the CDR3: TGTGCCAGCAGCGTAGCTACCGGGACTGATGGCTACACCTTC.

The chain's CDR3 is CASSQGLAGGLSPPYEQYF. The CDR3 DNA reads TGTGCCAGCAGCCAAGGACTAGCGGGGGGGCTCTCTCCCCCCTACGAGCAGTACTTC. This chain uses TRBV4-2 with TRBJ2-7, with 14 bases identical to TRBD2. This CDR3 has 19 residues. The germline gives CDR1 LGHNA, CDR2 YNFKEQ. V shed 1 base, J shed 2 bases, and the junction held 10 bases outside the gene matches.

CDR3 sequence reads: CSVEGTAGTYEQYF. In DNA, the CDR3 is TGCAGCGTTGAGGGGACGGCGGGGACCTACGAGCAGTACTTC. This chain connects TRBV29-1 to TRBJ2-7; perhaps TRBD2 as D (6 bases). Germline V gene sequence: CDR1 SQVTM, CDR2 ANQGSEA. CDR3 length: 14 residues. With 3 bases removed from V and 2 bases from J, the gap between germline ends came to 14 bases.

V and J are TRBV7-7 and TRBJ2-2; D is undetermined. The CDR3 is 14 amino acids. Trimming removed 0 bases from V and 4 bases from J, with 6 bases in between. CDR1 is SSHAT, CDR2 FNYEAQ, per germline (reference sequence). The CDR3 DNA sequence: TGTGCCAGCAGCTTAGCGTTGAGCACCGGGGAGCTGTTTTTT. It codes for CASSLALSTGELFF.

The rearrangement uses TRBV7-9 and TRBJ1-1; D perhaps matches TRBD1 (6 bases). V was shortened by 5 bases and J by 1 base, with 8 bases between the two germline ends. The CDR3 runs to 13 residues. The germline CDR1 and CDR2 sequences are SEHNR and FQNEAQ (reference sequence). CDR3 bases: TGTGCCAGCAGCGAACAGGGGAACACTGAAGCTTTCTTT. It codes for CASSEQGNTEAFF. The variable domain in full, with the rest retrieved from reference TRBV7-9 and TRBJ1-1, is DTGVSQNPRHKITKRGQNVTFRCDPISEHNRLYWYRQTLGQGPEFLTYFQNEAQLEKSRLLSDRFSAERPKGSFSTLEIQRTEQGDSAMYLCASSEQGNTEAFFGQGTRLTVV.

This clone was recorded once. The chain couples TRBV11-2 to TRBJ2-1, with D tentatively TRBD1 (5 bases). In germline, CDR1 is SGHAT, CDR2 FQNNGV. V lost 5 bases and J lost 2, with 13 bases in between. The CDR3 is made up of 15 amino acids. CDR3 sequence: CASSDGQVPYNEQFF. CDR3 in DNA: TGTGCCAGCAGCGACGGACAAGTTCCCTACAATGAGCAGTTCTTC.

The chain couples TRBV19 to TRBJ1-2; D gene ambiguous. Between the trimmed V and J ends, which lost 3 bases and 2 bases, there was a span of 10 bases. The CDR3 length is 14 residues. Germline-derived CDR1 and CDR2 are LNHDA and SQIVND (reference sequence). The CDR3 spells CASSIPGANYGYTF. CDR3 in DNA: TGTGCCAGTAGTATCCCAGGCGCGAACTATGGCTACACCTTC.

The rearrangement uses TRBV15 and TRBJ2-6; TRBD1 agrees at 7 bases. The ends lost 6 bases at V and 2 bases at J; junction bases unmatched: 4. The CDR3 consists of 15 residues. Per the germline V gene, CDR1 is LNHNV and CDR2 is YYDKDF (reference sequence). The CDR3 reads CATSLGTAGANVLTF. The CDR3 nucleotides read TGTGCCACCAGTTTAGGGACAGCTGGGGCCAACGTCCTGACTTTC. The full variable domain, in which reference TRBV15 and TRBJ2-6 provide the parts outside the CDR3, is DAMVIQNPRYQVTQFGKPVTLSCSQTLNHNVMYWYQQKSSQAPKLLFHYYDKDFNNEADTPDNFQSRRPNTSFCFLDIRSPGLGDTAMYLCATSLGTAGANVLTFGAGSRLTVL.

This clone has just one count. The V call is TRBV29-1, the J call TRBJ2-7, with D maybe TRBD2 (5 bases). V dropped 7 bases and J dropped 7 bases, with 14 bases sitting between them. The CDR3 covers 11 residues. The germline V gene has CDR1 SQVTM and CDR2 ANQGSEA. CDR3: CSAKDSSEQYF. The CDR3 coding sequence is TGCAGCGCAAAGGACTCCTCGGAGCAGTACTTC.

This clone was seen once. This chain connects TRBV5-5 to TRBJ2-1; D uncertain. Germline CDR1 reads SGHKS; CDR2 reads YYEKEE (reference sequence). The CDR3 length is 11 residues. Trimming cost V 3 bases and J 9 bases, with 7 bases left between them. The CDR3 nucleotides are TGTGCCAGCAGCTCCTCGGGTGAGCAGTTCTTC. Its translation is CASSSSGEQFF.

This clone came up once. The rearrangement links TRBV4-3 to TRBJ1-4; D is uncertain. The CDR3 is made up of 14 amino acids. V gave up 5 bases and J gave up 7 bases, with 14 bases separating them. Germline CDR1 LGHNA, CDR2 YSLEER. CDR3 in DNA: TGCGCCAGCAGCGCGCGTTGGTCAGGTGAAAAACTGTTTTTT. This gives the protein CASSARWSGEKLFF.

This clone appeared a few times. The genes are TRBV6-4 and TRBJ2-5, with TRBD2 matching over 11 bases. J gave up 1 base and V 2 bases, and 6 bases lay outside the gene matches. The CDR3 has 17 residues. Germline CDR1 reads MRHNA; CDR2 reads SNTAGT. This chain's CDR3 is CASSDVAGGPCQETQYF. The DNA of the CDR3 is TGTGCCAGCAGTGACGTAGCGGGGGGGCCCTGCCAAGAGACCCAGTACTTC.

The chain has TRBV19 and TRBJ1-4, with D hard to call. Trimming stripped 9 bases from V and 2 bases from J, with 16 bases between. The CDR3 is 15 residues long. From germline, CDR1 is LNHDA and CDR2 SQIVND (reference sequence). CDR3 amino acids: CARTPTRCTNEKLFF. The CDR3 coding sequence is TGTGCCAGGACCCCGACGAGGTGTACTAATGAAAAACTGTTTTTT.

This clone was seen more than once but under ten times. The rearrangement uses TRBV9 and TRBJ1-1, with D uncertain. V lost 3 bases, J lost 6 bases, and 9 bases lay in between. This CDR3 region has 12 residues. The germline V gene has CDR1 SGDLS and CDR2 YYNGEE. In DNA, the CDR3 is TGTGCCAGCAGCGCAAGGGAGGCTGAAGCTTTCTTT. Translating it yields CASSAREAEAFF.

There are a few counts of this clone. The genes are TRBV6-5 and TRBJ1-4, with 10 bases aligning to TRBD1. V was pared by 6 bases and J by 8 bases, with 9 bases of the junction left unmatched. Germline CDR1 and CDR2: MNHEY and SVGAGI. This CDR3 comprises 15 residues. The CDR3, as DNA: TGTGCCAGCAGACCTCCGGGACAGGGGCTAGAAAAACTGTTTTTT. This codes for CASRPPGQGLEKLFF.

Here the CDR3 DNA reads TGTGCCTCAGCGCTGAAAGCGGGGGGTGGGGAGCAGTTCTTC. Amino acid sequence: CASALKAGGGEQFF. V gene TRBV10-3 combines with J gene TRBJ2-1; 9 bases align to TRBD2. This CDR3 comprises 14 residues. With V trimmed by 11 bases and J by 10 bases, 15 bases remained unmatched. The germline V gene has CDR1 ENHRY and CDR2 SYGVKD.

This sequence joins TRBV29-1 and TRBJ2-1, with TRBD2 matching 14 bases. The trim removed 4 bases at V and 0 bases at J, leaving 2 bases unmatched. The CDR3 totals 16 residues. Germline CDR1 reads SQVTM; CDR2 reads ANQGSEA. CDR3 protein: CSVGLAGGTSYNEQFF. For the CDR3, the DNA is TGCAGCGTTGGACTAGCGGGGGGGACCTCCTACAATGAGCAGTTCTTC.

The rearrangement uses TRBV10-3 and TRBJ2-3; 11 nucleotides line up with TRBD2. V shed 7 bases and J 1 base; nucleotides not matched to a gene: 4. The CDR3 sequence is 15 residues long. CDR1 is ENHRY, CDR2 SYGVKD, per germline. The CDR3 DNA reads as TGTGCCATCAACTTTAGCGGGGGGGGCACAGATACGCAGTATTTT. It encodes CAINFSGGGTDTQYF.

This clone has a single count. The chain links TRBV9 to TRBJ2-2, with 7 bases lining up with TRBD1. This CDR3 spans 18 amino acids. Germline assignment: CDR1 SGDLS and CDR2 YYNGEE. With V trimmed by 0 bases and J by 4 bases, 12 bases remained unmatched. Here the CDR3 DNA reads TGTGCCAGCAGCGTAGGGGGTAAGACAGGGTTCCGCACCGGGGAGCTGTTTTTT. The encoded protein is CASSVGGKTGFRTGELFF.

The chain uses TRBV14 and TRBJ1-2, with TRBD1 matching 11 bases. The CDR3 contains 15 residues. V trimming: 3 bases; J trimming: 6 bases; junction bases outside the gene matches: 6. Germline V gives CDR1 SGHDN, CDR2 FVKESK. In DNA, the CDR3 is TGTGCCAGCAGCCATTGGGACAGGGGGATAGATGGCTACACCTTC. Protein sequence: CASSHWDRGIDGYTF.

The DNA for the CDR3 is TGTGCCAGCAGTTTCGCAGGTCAGAACACTGAAGCTTTCTTT. This gives the protein CASSFAGQNTEAFF. The chain joins TRBV27 to TRBJ1-1; D call uncertain. The germline CDR1 and CDR2 sequences are MNHEY and SMNVEV (reference sequence). The V and J ends lost 3 bases and 1 base respectively, with 9 bases between them. CDR3 size: 14 residues.